This T cell receptor beta chain was sequenced for a study of T cell responses to AZD1222 COVID-19 vaccine. Profiling relied on immunoSEQ multiplex PCR, and the TCRdb table lists in-frame clones only, not all of them. The profile shows more than 85,000 clones, 84% of them singletons. Looked up from germline, CDR1 is SEHNR and CDR2 is FQNEAQ (reference sequence). Trimming pared 6 bases from V and 6 bases from J, leaving 18 bases between. This CDR3 is built from 14 residues. The sequenced sample was peripheral blood, obtained on day 0 of AZD1222 vaccination. This TCR was sampled from an adult in good health. The chain recombines TRBV7-9 with TRBJ2-7; a possible D gene is TRBD1 (5 bases). The CDR3 DNA is TGTGCCAGCAGTTCTCCCGGCAGGGAAAGCGAGCAGTACTTC. It yields the protein CASSSPGRESEQYF.